This T cell receptor (beta chain) was sequenced in a study of CD8 T cells in ankylosing spondylitis. Libraries for TCR beta were made by quantitative 5'-RACE with molecular barcodes. A single record per CDR3 protein comes from TCRdb applying MiXCR to the 5' RACE reads. The data contain a few hundred thousand distinct CDR3 sequences, 18% of them singletons. The study's findings and limits: In synovial fluid and blood from reactive arthritis, some motif variants were previously reported.

In germline, CDR1 is DFQATT, CDR2 SNEGSKA (reference sequence). The V segment lost 4 bases and the J segment 15 bases; nucleotides outside the gene matches: 12. The CDR3 length is 14 residues. This clonotype has a handful of counts. Its antigen remains unknown. The rearrangement joins TRBV20-1 to TRBJ2-1, with 13 bases that match TRBD2. This receptor was taken from a male donor with ankylosing spondylitis or in good health (not recorded which). The sequencing sample was made of blood, either unsorted or a sorted T cell fraction (not recorded which). In DNA, the CDR3 is TGCAGTGCTACCCGACTAGCGGGAGGCCCAATGACGTTCTTC. This gives the protein CSATRLAGGPMTFF.